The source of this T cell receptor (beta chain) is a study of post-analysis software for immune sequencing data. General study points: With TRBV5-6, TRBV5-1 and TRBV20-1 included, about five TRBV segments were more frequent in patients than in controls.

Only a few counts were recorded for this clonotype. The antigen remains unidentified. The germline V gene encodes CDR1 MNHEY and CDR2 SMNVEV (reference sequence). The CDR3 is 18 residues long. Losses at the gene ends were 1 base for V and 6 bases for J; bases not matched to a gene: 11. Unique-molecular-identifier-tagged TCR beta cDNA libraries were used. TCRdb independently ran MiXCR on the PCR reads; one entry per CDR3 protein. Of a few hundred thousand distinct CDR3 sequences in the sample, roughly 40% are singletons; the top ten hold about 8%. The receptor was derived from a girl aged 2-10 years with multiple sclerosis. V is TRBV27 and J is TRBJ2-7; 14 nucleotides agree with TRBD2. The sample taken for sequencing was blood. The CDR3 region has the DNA TGTGCCAGCAGTTTATTAGGGACTAGCGGGAGTGGTGATAGCGAGCAGTACTTC. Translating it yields CASSLLGTSGSGDSEQYF.